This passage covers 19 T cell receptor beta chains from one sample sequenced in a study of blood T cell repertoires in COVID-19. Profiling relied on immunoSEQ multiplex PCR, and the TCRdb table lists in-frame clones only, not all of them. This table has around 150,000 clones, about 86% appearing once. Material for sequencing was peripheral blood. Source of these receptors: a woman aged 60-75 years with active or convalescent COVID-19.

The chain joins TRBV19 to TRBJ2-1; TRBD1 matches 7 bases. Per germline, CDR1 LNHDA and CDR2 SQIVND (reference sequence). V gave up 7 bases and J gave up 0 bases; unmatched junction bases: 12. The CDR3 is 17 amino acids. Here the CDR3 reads CASTPLGQRGSYNEQFF. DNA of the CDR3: TGTGCCAGTACCCCGTTGGGACAGAGGGGCTCCTACAATGAGCAGTTCTTC. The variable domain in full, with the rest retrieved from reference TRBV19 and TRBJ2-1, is DGGITQSPKYLFRKEGQNVTLSCEQNLNHDAMYWYRQDPGQGLRLIYYSQIVNDFQKGDIAEGYSVSREKKESFPLTVTSAQKNPTAFYLCASTPLGQRGSYNEQFFGPGTRLTVL.

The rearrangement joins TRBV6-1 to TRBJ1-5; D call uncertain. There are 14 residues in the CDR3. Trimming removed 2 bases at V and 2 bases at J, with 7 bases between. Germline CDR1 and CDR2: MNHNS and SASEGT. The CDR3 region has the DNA TGTGCCAGCAGTGAACTAACGGGCAATCAGCCCCAGCATTTT. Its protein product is CASSELTGNQPQHF.

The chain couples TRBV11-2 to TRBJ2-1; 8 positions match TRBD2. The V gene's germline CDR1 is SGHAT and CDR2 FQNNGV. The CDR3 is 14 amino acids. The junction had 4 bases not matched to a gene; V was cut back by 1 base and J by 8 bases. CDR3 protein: CASSLGLANDEQFF. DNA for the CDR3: TGTGCCAGCAGCTTAGGACTAGCGAACGATGAGCAGTTCTTC.

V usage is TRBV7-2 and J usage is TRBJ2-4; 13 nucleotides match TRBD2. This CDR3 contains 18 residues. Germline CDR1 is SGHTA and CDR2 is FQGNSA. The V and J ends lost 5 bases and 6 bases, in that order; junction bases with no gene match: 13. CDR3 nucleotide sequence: TGTGCCAGCAGCAGAACTAGCGGGAGGGCCGGGGGTGGAAACATTCAGTACTTC. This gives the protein CASSRTSGRAGGGNIQYF.

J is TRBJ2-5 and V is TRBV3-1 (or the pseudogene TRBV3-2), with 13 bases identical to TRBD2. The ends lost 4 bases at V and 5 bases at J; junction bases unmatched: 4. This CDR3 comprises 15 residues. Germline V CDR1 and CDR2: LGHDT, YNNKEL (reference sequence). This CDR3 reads CASSPTSGGFETQYF. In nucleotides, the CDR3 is TGTGCCAGCAGCCCGACTAGCGGGGGGTTTGAGACCCAGTACTTC.

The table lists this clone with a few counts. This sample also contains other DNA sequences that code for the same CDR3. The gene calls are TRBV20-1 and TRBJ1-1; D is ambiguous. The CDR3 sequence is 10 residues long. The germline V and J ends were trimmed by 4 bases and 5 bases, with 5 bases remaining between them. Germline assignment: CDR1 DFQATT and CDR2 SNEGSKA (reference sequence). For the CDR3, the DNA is TGCAGTGCTACGGGGACTGAAGCTTTCTTT. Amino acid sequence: CSATGTEAFF.

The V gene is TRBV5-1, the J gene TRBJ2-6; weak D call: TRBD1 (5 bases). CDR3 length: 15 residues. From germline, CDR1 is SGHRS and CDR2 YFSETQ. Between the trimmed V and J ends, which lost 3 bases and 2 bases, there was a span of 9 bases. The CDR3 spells CASSSGSTGANVLTF. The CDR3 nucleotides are TGCGCCAGCAGCTCAGGGTCAACTGGGGCCAACGTCCTGACTTTC. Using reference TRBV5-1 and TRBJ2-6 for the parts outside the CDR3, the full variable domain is KAGVTQTPRYLIKTRGQQVTLSCSPISGHRSVSWYQQTPGQGLQFLFEYFSETQRNKGNFPGRFSGRQFSNSRSEMNVSTLELGDSALYLCASSSGSTGANVLTFGAGSRLTVL.

DNA of the CDR3: TGTGCCAGCAGCGGCCGCGGCCGGGCCCGCGGGGAGACCCAGTACTTC. Residues: CASSGRGRARGETQYF. The V and J genes are TRBV28 and TRBJ2-5; the D gene is possibly TRBD2 (5 bases). The CDR3 contains 16 residues. V gave up 6 bases and J gave up 5 bases, with 22 bases separating them. The germline gives CDR1 MDHEN, CDR2 SYDVKM.

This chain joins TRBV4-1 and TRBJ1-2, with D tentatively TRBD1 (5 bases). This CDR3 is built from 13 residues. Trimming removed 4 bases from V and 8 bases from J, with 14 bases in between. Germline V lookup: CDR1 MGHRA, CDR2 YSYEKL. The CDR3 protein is CASSPGTGGGYTF. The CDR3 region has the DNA TGCGCCAGCAGCCCGGGTACAGGTGGCGGCTACACCTTC.

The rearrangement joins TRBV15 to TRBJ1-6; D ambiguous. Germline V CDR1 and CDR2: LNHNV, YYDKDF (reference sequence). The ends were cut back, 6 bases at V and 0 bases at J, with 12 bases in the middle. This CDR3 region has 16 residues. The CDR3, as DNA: TGTGCCACCAGAAAAGCAGGTTCCTCCTATAATTCACCCCTCCACTTT. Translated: CATRKAGSSYNSPLHF.

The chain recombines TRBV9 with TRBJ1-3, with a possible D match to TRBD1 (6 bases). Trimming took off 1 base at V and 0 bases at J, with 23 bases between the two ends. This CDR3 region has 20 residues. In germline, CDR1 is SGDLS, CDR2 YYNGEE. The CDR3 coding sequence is TGTGCCAGCAGCGTAAACGCCGTGGATGGACAGATAAGCTCTGGAAACACCATATATTTT. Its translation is CASSVNAVDGQISSGNTIYF.

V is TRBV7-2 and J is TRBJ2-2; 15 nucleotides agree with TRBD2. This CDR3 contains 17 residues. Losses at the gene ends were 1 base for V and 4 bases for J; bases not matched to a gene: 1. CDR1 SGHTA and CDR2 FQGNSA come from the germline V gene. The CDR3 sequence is CASSLGTSGRATGELFF. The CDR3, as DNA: TGTGCCAGCAGCTTAGGGACTAGCGGGAGGGCCACCGGGGAGCTGTTTTTT.

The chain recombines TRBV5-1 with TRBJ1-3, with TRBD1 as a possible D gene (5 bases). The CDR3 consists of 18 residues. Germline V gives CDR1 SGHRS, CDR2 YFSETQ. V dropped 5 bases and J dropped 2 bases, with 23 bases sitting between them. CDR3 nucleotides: TGCGCCAGCAGACAGGACGGAGCGCTGGGGTTAGCTGGAAACACCATATATTTT. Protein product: CASRQDGALGLAGNTIYF.

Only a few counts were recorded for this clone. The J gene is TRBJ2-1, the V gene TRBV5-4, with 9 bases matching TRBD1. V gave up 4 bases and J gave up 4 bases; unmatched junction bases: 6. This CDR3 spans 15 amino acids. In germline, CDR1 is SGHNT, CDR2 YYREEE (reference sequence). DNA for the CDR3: TGTGCCAGCAGCCGGGGACAGGGCATGTACAATGAGCAGTTCTTC. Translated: CASSRGQGMYNEQFF.

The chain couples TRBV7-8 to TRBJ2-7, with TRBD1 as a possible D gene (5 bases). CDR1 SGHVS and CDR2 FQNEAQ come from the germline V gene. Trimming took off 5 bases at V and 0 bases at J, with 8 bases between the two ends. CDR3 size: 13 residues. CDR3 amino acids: CASSPDSSYEQYF. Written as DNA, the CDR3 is TGTGCCAGCAGCCCTGACAGCTCCTACGAGCAGTACTTC.

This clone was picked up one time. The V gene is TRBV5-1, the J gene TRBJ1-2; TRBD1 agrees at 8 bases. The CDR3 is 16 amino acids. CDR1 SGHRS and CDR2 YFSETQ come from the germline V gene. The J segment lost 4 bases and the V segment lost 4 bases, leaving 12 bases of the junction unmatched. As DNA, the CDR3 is TGCGCCAGCAGCGCGGGCGACAGGGGCCTCCTCTATGGCTACACCTTC. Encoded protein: CASSAGDRGLLYGYTF.

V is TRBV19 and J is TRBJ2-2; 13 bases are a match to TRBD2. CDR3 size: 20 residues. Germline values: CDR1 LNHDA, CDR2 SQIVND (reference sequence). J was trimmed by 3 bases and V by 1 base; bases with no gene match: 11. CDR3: CASSIGGIWGLAGYTGELFF. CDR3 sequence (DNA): TGTGCCAGTAGTATAGGGGGGATTTGGGGACTAGCGGGATACACCGGGGAGCTGTTTTTT.

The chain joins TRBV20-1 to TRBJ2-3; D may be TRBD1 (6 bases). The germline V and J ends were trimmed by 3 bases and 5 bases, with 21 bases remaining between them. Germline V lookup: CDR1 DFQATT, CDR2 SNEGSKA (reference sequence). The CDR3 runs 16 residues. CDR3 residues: CSASFFQGQQKDTQYF. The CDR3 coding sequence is TGCAGTGCTAGTTTCTTTCAGGGGCAACAGAAAGATACGCAGTATTTT.

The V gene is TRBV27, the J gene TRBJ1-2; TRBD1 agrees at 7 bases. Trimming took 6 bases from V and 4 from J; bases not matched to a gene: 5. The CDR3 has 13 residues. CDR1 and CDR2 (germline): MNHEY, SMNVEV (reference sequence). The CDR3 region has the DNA TGTGCCAGCAGGTTCCGGGACAGCTATGGCTACACCTTC. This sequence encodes CASRFRDSYGYTF.